This T cell receptor beta chain comes out of a study of T cells in Graves' hyperthyroidism and ophthalmopathy. Study-wide context: The authors collected peripheral blood at initial diagnosis, before any treatment.

Germline CDR1 is SGHTA and CDR2 is FQGTGA. Trimming took 6 bases from V and 6 from J, leaving 18 bases between them. The CDR3 has 15 amino acids. Study-wide results and caveats: Most thyroid-expanded clonotypes above 0.001 were also found in blood.

As regards this clonotype: Antigen unknown.

Uncontrolled infection, other autoimmune disease, pregnancy and lactation each barred patients from inclusion. Source material for PBMCs was more than 7.5 ml fresh peripheral blood. From RNA transcripts, TCR beta CDR3 regions were amplified. First-round RT-PCR with HTBI primers amplified the TCR CDR3 region. A single record per CDR3 protein comes from TCRdb applying MiXCR to the multiplex PCR reads. The sample records nearly 750,000 distinct CDR3 sequences, around a third being singletons. This chain connects TRBV7-3 to TRBJ1-5, with D perhaps TRBD1 (5 bases). The clonotype originates from a woman in her 40s with Graves' hyperthyroidism. The sequencing sample was made of blood. The CDR3 DNA is TGTGCCAGCAGTGAGGTGACAGCTTCCACTCAGCCCCAGCATTTT. It is translated as CASSEVTASTQPQHF.